This entry lists 27 T cell receptor beta chains sequenced from one sample in a study of blood T cell repertoires in COVID-19. Measured with immunoSEQ multiplex PCR; TCRdb has only the in-frame clones, and not every one. The sample records around 140,000 clones, roughly 80% being singletons. Sequenced: peripheral blood. Receptor source: a man in his sixties with acute or convalescent COVID-19.

This clone has only one observation. This chain joins TRBV5-1 and TRBJ1-4; D perhaps matches TRBD1 (5 bases). CDR3 size: 15 residues. Germline CDR1 and CDR2: SGHRS and YFSETQ. V lost 4 bases, J lost 0 bases, and 10 bases lay in between. CDR3 protein: CASSTRQSTNEKLFF. As DNA, the CDR3 is TGCGCCAGCAGCACCCGACAGTCAACTAATGAAAAACTGTTTTTT.

The J gene is TRBJ1-6, the V gene TRBV30; D unclear. The CDR3 spans 14 residues. Trimming took 3 bases from V and 0 from J, leaving 6 bases between them. Germline-derived CDR1 and CDR2 are GTSNPN and SVGIG (reference sequence). CDR3 in amino acids: CAWSASSYNSPLHF. The CDR3 DNA is TGTGCCTGGAGCGCCAGCTCCTATAATTCACCCCTCCACTTT.

The rearrangement uses TRBV6-1 and TRBJ2-3; the D gene is possibly TRBD1 (5 bases). CDR1 MNHNS and CDR2 SASEGT come from the germline V gene. The V gene lost 1 base and the J gene lost 9 bases, with 11 bases spanning the gap. This CDR3 contains 13 residues. CDR3 protein: CASSEVRGRTQYF. As DNA, the CDR3 is TGTGCCAGCAGTGAAGTTAGGGGTCGCACGCAGTATTTT.

The rearrangement uses TRBV5-1 and TRBJ2-7, with D unresolved. The CDR3 length is 14 residues. Germline V gene lookup returns CDR1 SGHRS and CDR2 YFSETQ. Trimming removed 1 base from V and 2 bases from J, with 10 bases in between. The CDR3 reads CASSLNGSPYEQYF. CDR3 sequence (DNA): TGCGCCAGCAGCTTGAACGGGTCTCCCTACGAGCAGTACTTC. Filled out from reference TRBV5-1 and TRBJ2-7, the complete variable domain reads KAGVTQTPRYLIKTRGQQVTLSCSPISGHRSVSWYQQTPGQGLQFLFEYFSETQRNKGNFPGRFSGRQFSNSRSEMNVSTLELGDSALYLCASSLNGSPYEQYFGPGTRLTVT.

The V gene is TRBV19, the J gene TRBJ2-7; D is possibly TRBD1 (6 bases). The CDR3 runs 14 residues. Germline V gene lookup returns CDR1 LNHDA and CDR2 SQIVND (reference sequence). V dropped 7 bases and J dropped 5 bases, with 18 bases sitting between them. Here the CDR3 reads CASTTGMAFDEQYF. CDR3 DNA sequence: TGTGCCAGTACAACAGGGATGGCTTTCGACGAGCAGTACTTC.

This chain uses TRBV5-1 with TRBJ1-2; 7 bases agree with TRBD1. CDR1 and CDR2 from the germline V gene are SGHRS and YFSETQ. Trimming cost V 4 bases and J 3 bases; bases outside gene matches: 9. The CDR3 spans 15 residues. The CDR3 here is CASSPNGGQHYGYTF. For the CDR3, the DNA is TGCGCCAGCAGCCCCAATGGGGGACAGCACTATGGCTACACCTTC.

The chain couples TRBV5-1 to TRBJ2-1, with 11 bases identical to TRBD2. The CDR3 is 14 amino acids. The trim removed 4 bases at V and 6 bases at J, leaving 3 bases unmatched. In germline, CDR1 is SGHRS, CDR2 YFSETQ. Here the CDR3 DNA reads TGCGCCAGCAGCCTAGCGGGAGGTCTCAATGAGCAGTTCTTC. It encodes CASSLAGGLNEQFF.

The chain is built from TRBV5-1 and TRBJ2-4, with 7 bases aligning to TRBD2. V was clipped by 0 bases and J by 3 bases; unmatched bases: 9. CDR3 size: 17 residues. The germline V gene encodes CDR1 SGHRS and CDR2 YFSETQ. The CDR3 DNA is TGCGCCAGCAGCTTGGAGGCGGCGGGAGTTGGCAAAAACATTCAGTACTTC. The encoded protein is CASSLEAAGVGKNIQYF.

J is TRBJ1-2 and V is TRBV28; the D gene is possibly TRBD1 (5 bases). V dropped 3 bases and J dropped 4 bases, with 15 bases sitting between them. The CDR3 loop spans 15 amino acids. Germline V gives CDR1 MDHEN, CDR2 SYDVKM. Here the CDR3 reads CASSFPQGLFYGYTF. CDR3 bases: TGTGCCAGCAGTTTTCCCCAGGGCCTTTTCTATGGCTACACCTTC.

V is TRBV5-1 and J is TRBJ1-5, with 7 bases fitting TRBD1. The CDR3 loop spans 16 amino acids. Germline V gives CDR1 SGHRS, CDR2 YFSETQ. Germline trimming cut 0 bases from V and 1 base from J; bases unmatched to any gene: 4. The chain's CDR3 is CASSLGGGGSNQPQHF. The CDR3 DNA follows: TGCGCCAGCAGCTTGGGAGGGGGCGGAAGCAATCAGCCCCAGCATTTT.

The chain combines TRBV7-3 with TRBJ2-2, with a weak D call TRBD1 (5 bases). The CDR3 consists of 13 residues. Looked up from germline, CDR1 is SGHTA and CDR2 is FQGTGA. Trimming stripped 4 bases from V and 8 bases from J, with 11 bases between. CDR3 amino acids: CASSSRVTGELFF. The DNA of the CDR3 is TGTGCCAGCAGCTCCAGGGTAACAGGGGAGCTGTTTTTT.

The CDR3 DNA sequence: TGTGCCAGCAGCCCTAGACTAGCGGGGGGCACAGATACGCAGTATTTT. Its protein product is CASSPRLAGGTDTQYF. The chain joins TRBV5-4 to TRBJ2-3, with 12 positions matching TRBD2. This CDR3 spans 16 amino acids. V shed 4 bases, J shed 1 base, and the junction held 4 bases outside the gene matches. Germline V gives CDR1 SGHNT, CDR2 YYREEE (reference sequence).

For the CDR3, the DNA is TGTGCCAGCAGTTACAGCCCTAACTATGGCTACACCTTC. Translation: CASSYSPNYGYTF. This sequence joins TRBV6-2 or TRBV6-3 and TRBJ1-2, with D hard to call. Germline V lookup: CDR1 MNHEY, CDR2 SVGEGT. V was cut by 2 bases and J by 0 bases, with 4 bases left in between. CDR3 length equals 13 residues.

In its sample, this clone was seen a few times. The V call is TRBV4-1, the J call TRBJ2-2, with TRBD1 identical over 7 bases. J gave up 4 bases and V 4 bases, and 3 bases lay outside the gene matches. This CDR3 spans 14 amino acids. The V gene's germline CDR1 is MGHRA and CDR2 YSYEKL. CDR3 DNA sequence: TGCGCCAGCAGCCCGGGACAGAGCACCGGGGAGCTGTTTTTT. Protein: CASSPGQSTGELFF.

This clone was picked up a small number of times. The chain has TRBV10-1 and TRBJ1-6; D gene uncertain. The CDR3 spans 14 residues. V was cut by 2 bases and J by 5 bases, with 7 bases left in between. The germline V gene has CDR1 WNHNN and CDR2 SYGVQD (reference sequence). The CDR3 region is CASSEGHDNSPLHF. In DNA form, the CDR3 reads TGCGCCAGCAGTGAGGGGCACGATAATTCACCCCTCCACTTT.

This clone was seen only a few times. Other DNA variants within this sample encode the same CDR3. V and J are TRBV19 and TRBJ2-5, with D maybe TRBD1 (6 bases). This CDR3 region has 14 residues. CDR1 is LNHDA and CDR2 is SQIVND in the germline V gene (reference sequence). V was cut by 1 base and J by 2 bases, with 8 bases left in between. Here the CDR3 DNA reads TGTGCCAGTAGTATAGGAGGGGGACAAGAGACCCAGTACTTC. This gives the protein CASSIGGGQETQYF.

The chain recombines TRBV7-3 with TRBJ2-7, with 10 bases aligning to TRBD2. CDR3 length: 20 amino acids. The germline V gene has CDR1 SGHTA and CDR2 FQGTGA. Trimming at V came to 3 bases and at J to 1 base, leaving 18 bases not matched to a gene. The CDR3 region is CASSFAPWGLARATSYEQYF. The CDR3 region has the DNA TGTGCCAGCAGCTTTGCGCCCTGGGGACTAGCGAGGGCGACTTCCTACGAGCAGTACTTC.

This chain joins TRBV3-1 (or the pseudogene TRBV3-2) and TRBJ2-7; 9 positions agree with TRBD2. The CDR3 extends over 15 amino acids. Germline lookup yields CDR1 LGHDT and CDR2 YNNKEL (reference sequence). With 0 bases clipped from V and 5 bases from J, the junction kept 5 bases outside the gene matches. CDR3 sequence reads: CASSQEFSGSHEQYF. For the CDR3, the DNA is TGTGCCAGCAGCCAAGAATTTAGCGGGAGCCACGAGCAGTACTTC.

The V and J genes are TRBV18 and TRBJ1-3, with a tentative D call TRBD1 (5 bases). The length of the CDR3 is 16 residues. CDR1 KGHSH and CDR2 LQKENI come from the germline V gene. V was shortened by 3 bases and J by 0 bases, with 12 bases between the two germline ends. The CDR3 region is CASSPARTNSGNTIYF. The CDR3 DNA is TGTGCCAGCTCACCGGCCAGGACAAACTCTGGAAACACCATATATTTT.

The chain links TRBV3-1 (or the pseudogene TRBV3-2) to TRBJ2-7, with D possibly being TRBD1 (6 bases). V lost 0 bases, J lost 12 bases, and 21 bases lay in between. CDR3 size: 15 residues. Germline V lookup: CDR1 LGHDT, CDR2 YNNKEL (reference sequence). Written as DNA, the CDR3 is TGTGCCAGCAGCCAAGAGACAGGACCTCTAGTCAAACTGTACTTC. Encoded protein: CASSQETGPLVKLYF.

The chain employs TRBV5-1 and TRBJ1-2; 9 nucleotides match TRBD1. The CDR3 is 15 residues long. CDR1 is SGHRS, CDR2 YFSETQ, per germline. J gave up 4 bases and V 0 bases, and 4 bases lay outside the gene matches. CDR3 coding DNA: TGCGCCAGCAGCTTGGATACAGGGGGCGCCTATGGCTACACCTTC. Translating gives CASSLDTGGAYGYTF. The full variable domain, rest sourced from reference TRBV5-1 and TRBJ1-2, is KAGVTQTPRYLIKTRGQQVTLSCSPISGHRSVSWYQQTPGQGLQFLFEYFSETQRNKGNFPGRFSGRQFSNSRSEMNVSTLELGDSALYLCASSLDTGGAYGYTFGSGTRLTVV.

The chain couples TRBV24-1 to TRBJ1-1, with 9 bases identical to TRBD1. With 7 bases clipped from V and 5 bases from J, the junction kept 10 bases outside the gene matches. CDR1 KGHDR and CDR2 SFDVKD come from the germline V gene. This CDR3 has 15 amino acids. The CDR3 nucleotides are TGTGCCACCAGACAAGGGACAGGGCGAAAGACTGAAGCTTTCTTT. Translation: CATRQGTGRKTEAFF.

CDR3 in amino acids: CASSARTSAMGEQYF. The CDR3 DNA reads as TGTGCCAGCAGCGCCCGGACTAGCGCGATGGGCGAGCAGTACTTC. The chain has TRBV2 and TRBJ2-7; 9 bases fit TRBD2. V dropped 6 bases and J dropped 6; count of bases not matched to a gene: 12. The CDR3 covers 15 residues. Germline V CDR1 and CDR2: SNHLY, FYNNEI.

The J gene is TRBJ1-2, the V gene TRBV28, with 7 bases aligning to TRBD1. The CDR3 extends over 13 amino acids. The J segment lost 5 bases and the V segment lost 7 bases, leaving 7 bases of the junction unmatched. In germline, CDR1 is MDHEN, CDR2 SYDVKM. CDR3 sequence reads: CASTRGDSYGYTF. The CDR3 DNA is TGTGCCAGCACACGCGGGGACAGTTATGGCTACACCTTC.

The chain couples TRBV6-5 to TRBJ2-1; TRBD2 matches at 7 bases. There are 12 residues in the CDR3. Looked up from germline, CDR1 is MNHEY and CDR2 is SVGAGI. The ends lost 7 bases at V and 8 bases at J; junction bases unmatched: 5. The CDR3 DNA sequence: TGTGCCAGCAAAGGCGGGAGATATGAGCAGTTCTTC. Its translation is CASKGGRYEQFF.

A remark on this clone: The same CDR3 arises from other DNA sequences in this sample as well. The rearrangement links TRBV5-4 to TRBJ2-5, with D perhaps matching TRBD2 (5 bases). Germline V CDR1 and CDR2: SGHNT, YYREEE (reference sequence). The CDR3 covers 15 residues. The V end was cut by 0 bases, the J end by 2 bases, with 11 bases between. In DNA form, the CDR3 reads TGTGCCAGCAGCTTGGCCGTGGGCGGGCAAGAGACCCAGTACTTC. It yields the protein CASSLAVGGQETQYF.

The chain recombines TRBV5-6 with TRBJ2-7; D is possibly TRBD2 (6 bases). Germline V gene data show CDR1 as SGHDT and CDR2 as YYEEEE. The CDR3 is 12 residues long. V was cut by 1 base and J by 11 bases, with 13 bases left in between. The CDR3 loop reads CASSLRVSGEYF. The CDR3 DNA sequence: TGTGCCAGCAGCTTGAGGGTTTCGGGGGAGTACTTC.